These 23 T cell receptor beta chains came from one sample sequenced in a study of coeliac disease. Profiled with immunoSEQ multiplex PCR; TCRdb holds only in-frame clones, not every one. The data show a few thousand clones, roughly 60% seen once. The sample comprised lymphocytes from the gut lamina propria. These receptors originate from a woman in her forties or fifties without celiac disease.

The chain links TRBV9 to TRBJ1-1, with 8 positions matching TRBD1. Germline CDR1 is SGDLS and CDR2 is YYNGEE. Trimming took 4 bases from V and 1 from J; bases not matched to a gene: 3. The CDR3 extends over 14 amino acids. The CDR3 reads CASSYGTGNTEAFF. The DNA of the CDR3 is TGTGCCAGCAGCTACGGGACAGGGAACACTGAAGCTTTCTTT.

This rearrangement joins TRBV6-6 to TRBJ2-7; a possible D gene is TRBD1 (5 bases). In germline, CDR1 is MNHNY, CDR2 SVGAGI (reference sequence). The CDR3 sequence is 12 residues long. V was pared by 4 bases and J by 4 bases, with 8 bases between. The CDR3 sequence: CASSSGAYEQYF. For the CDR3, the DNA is TGTGCCAGCAGTTCTGGGGCGTACGAGCAGTACTTC.

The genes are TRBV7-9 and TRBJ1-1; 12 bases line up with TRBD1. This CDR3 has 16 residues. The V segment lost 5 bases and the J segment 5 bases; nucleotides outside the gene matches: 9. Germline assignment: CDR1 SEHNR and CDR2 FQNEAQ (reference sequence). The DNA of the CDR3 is TGTGCCAGCAGCCACGACCGGGACAGGGGGCAAACTGAAGCTTTCTTT. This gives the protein CASSHDRDRGQTEAFF.

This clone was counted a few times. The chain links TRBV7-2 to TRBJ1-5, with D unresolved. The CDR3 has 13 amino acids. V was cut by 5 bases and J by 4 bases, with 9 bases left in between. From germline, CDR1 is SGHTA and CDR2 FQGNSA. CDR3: CASSATTNQPQHF. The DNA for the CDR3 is TGTGCCAGCAGCGCAACGACTAATCAGCCCCAGCATTTT.

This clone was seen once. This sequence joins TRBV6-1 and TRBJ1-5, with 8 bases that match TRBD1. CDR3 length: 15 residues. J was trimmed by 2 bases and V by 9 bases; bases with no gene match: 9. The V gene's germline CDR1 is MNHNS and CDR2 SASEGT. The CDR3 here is CASGQGGGGNQPQHF. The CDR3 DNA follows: TGTGCCAGTGGACAGGGCGGGGGCGGCAATCAGCCCCAGCATTTT.

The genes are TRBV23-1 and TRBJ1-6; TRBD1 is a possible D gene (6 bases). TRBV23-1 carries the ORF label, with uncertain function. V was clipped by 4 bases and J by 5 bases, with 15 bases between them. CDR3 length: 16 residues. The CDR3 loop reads CASSLIPDRDNSPLHF. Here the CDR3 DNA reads TGCGCCAGCAGTCTCATCCCGGACAGAGATAATTCACCCCTCCACTTT.

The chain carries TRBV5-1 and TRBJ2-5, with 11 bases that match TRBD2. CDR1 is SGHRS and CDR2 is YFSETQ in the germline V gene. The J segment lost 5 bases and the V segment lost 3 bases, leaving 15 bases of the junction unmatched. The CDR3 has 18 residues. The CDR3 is CASSWSSSGGPEWETQYF. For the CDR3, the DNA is TGCGCCAGCAGCTGGTCCTCTAGCGGGGGGCCGGAATGGGAGACCCAGTACTTC.

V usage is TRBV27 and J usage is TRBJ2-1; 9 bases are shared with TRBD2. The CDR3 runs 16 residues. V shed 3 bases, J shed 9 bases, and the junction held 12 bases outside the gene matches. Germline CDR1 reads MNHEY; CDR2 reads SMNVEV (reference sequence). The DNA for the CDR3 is TGTGCCAGCAGTTTGTCAGGCGGGGGGGCCGGGGGTGAGCAGTTCTTC. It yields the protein CASSLSGGGAGGEQFF.

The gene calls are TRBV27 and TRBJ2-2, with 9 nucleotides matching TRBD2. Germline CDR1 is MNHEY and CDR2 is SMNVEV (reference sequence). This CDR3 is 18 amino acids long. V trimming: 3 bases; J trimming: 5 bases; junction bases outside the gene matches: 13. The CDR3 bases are TGTGCCAGCAGTTTCCGAGGGGGTAGCGGGGGTTGGACCGGGGAGCTGTTTTTT. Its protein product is CASSFRGGSGGWTGELFF.

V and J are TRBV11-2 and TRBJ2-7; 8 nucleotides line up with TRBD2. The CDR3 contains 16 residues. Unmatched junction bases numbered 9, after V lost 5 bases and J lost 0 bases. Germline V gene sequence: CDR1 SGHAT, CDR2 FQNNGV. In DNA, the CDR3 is TGTGCCAGCAGCCATTCCACGGGACTAGTCTCCTACGAGCAGTACTTC. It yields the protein CASSHSTGLVSYEQYF.

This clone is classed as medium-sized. CDR3 residues: CASSYSAALRTF. CDR3 in DNA: TGTGCCAGCAGTTACTCGGCCGCTCTCCGCACCTTC. The chain uses TRBV6-6 and TRBJ1-2; D is unclear. CDR3 size: 12 residues. Trimming took 0 bases from V and 13 from J, leaving 12 bases between them. Germline values: CDR1 MNHNY, CDR2 SVGAGI (reference sequence).

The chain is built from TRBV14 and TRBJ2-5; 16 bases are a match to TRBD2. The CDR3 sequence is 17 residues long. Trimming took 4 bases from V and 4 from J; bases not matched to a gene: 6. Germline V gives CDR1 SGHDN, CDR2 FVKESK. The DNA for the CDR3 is TGTGCCAGCAGCCCGGGACTAGCGGGGGGGCCCAGAGAGACCCAGTACTTC. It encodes CASSPGLAGGPRETQYF. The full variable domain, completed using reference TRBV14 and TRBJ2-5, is EAGVTQFPSHSVIEKGQTVTLRCDPISGHDNLYWYRRVMGKEIKFLLHFVKESKQDESGMPNNRFLAERTGGTYSTLKVQPAELEDSGVYFCASSPGLAGGPRETQYFGPGTRLLVL.

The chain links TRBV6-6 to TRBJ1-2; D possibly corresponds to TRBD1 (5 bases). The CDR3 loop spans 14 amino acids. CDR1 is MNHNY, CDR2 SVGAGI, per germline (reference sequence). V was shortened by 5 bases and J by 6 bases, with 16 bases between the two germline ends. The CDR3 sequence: CASSATGTPNGYTF. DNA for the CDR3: TGTGCCAGCAGTGCCACCGGGACTCCAAATGGCTACACCTTC.

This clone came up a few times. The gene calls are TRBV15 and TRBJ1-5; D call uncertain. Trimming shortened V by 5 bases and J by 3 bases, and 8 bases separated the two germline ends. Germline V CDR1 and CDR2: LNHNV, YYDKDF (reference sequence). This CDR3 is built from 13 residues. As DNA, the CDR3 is TGTGCCACCAGCGTTCAGGCCAATCAGCCCCAGCATTTT. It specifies CATSVQANQPQHF.

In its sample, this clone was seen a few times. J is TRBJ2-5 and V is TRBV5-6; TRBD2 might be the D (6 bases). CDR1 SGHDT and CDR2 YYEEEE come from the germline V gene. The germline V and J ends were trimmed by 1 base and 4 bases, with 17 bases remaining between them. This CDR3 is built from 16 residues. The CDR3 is CASSLIGGDYGETQYF. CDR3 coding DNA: TGTGCCAGCAGCTTGATTGGAGGGGATTATGGAGAGACCCAGTACTTC.

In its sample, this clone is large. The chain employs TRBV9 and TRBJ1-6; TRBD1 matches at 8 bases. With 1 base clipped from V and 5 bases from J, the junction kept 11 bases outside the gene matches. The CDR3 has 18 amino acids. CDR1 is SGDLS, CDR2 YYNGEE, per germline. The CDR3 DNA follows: TGTGCCAGCAGCGTAACAGCCGAGACAGGGGACAATAATTCACCCCTCCACTTT. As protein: CASSVTAETGDNNSPLHF.

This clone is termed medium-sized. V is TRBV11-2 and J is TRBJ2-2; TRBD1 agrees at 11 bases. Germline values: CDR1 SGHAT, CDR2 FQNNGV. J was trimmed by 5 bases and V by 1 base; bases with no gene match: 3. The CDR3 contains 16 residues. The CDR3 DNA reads TGTGCCAGCAGCTTAGCGGACAGGGGGCCGACCGGGGAGCTGTTTTTT. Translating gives CASSLADRGPTGELFF.

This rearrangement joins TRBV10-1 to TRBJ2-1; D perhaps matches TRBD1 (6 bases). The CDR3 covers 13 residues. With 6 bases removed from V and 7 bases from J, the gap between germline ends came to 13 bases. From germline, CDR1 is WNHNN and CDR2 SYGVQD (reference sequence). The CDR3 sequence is CASSGQIGNEQFF. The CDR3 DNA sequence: TGCGCCAGCAGCGGACAGATCGGGAATGAGCAGTTCTTC.

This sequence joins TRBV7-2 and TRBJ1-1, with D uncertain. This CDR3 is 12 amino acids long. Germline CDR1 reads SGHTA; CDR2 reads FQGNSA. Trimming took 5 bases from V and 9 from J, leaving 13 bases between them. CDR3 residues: CASSHLGSKAFF. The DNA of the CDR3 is TGTGCCAGCAGCCATTTAGGGAGTAAAGCTTTCTTT.

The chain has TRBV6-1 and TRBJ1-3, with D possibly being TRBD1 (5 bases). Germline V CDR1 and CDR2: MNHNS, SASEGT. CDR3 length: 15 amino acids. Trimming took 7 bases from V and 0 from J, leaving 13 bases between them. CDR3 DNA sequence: TGTGCCAGCATAGAGACAGCAGACTCTGGAAACACCATATATTTT. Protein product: CASIETADSGNTIYF.

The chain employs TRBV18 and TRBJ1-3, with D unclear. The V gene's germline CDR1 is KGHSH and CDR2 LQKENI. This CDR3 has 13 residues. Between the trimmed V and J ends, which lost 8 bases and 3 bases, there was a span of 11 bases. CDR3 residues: CASVLDFGNTIYF. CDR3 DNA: TGTGCCAGCGTCTTGGACTTTGGAAACACCATATATTTT.

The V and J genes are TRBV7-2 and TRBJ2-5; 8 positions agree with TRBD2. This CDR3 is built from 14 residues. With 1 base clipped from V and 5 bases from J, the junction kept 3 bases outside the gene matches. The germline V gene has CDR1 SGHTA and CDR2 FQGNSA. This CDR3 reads CASSLVPGGETQYF. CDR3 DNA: TGTGCCAGCAGCTTAGTACCGGGAGGGGAGACCCAGTACTTC.

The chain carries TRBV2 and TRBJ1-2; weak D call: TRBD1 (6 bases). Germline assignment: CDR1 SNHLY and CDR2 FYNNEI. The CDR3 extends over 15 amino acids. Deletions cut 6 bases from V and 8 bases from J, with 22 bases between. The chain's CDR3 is CASSKDRTSPGGYTF. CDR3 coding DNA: TGTGCCAGCAGCAAAGACAGGACATCTCCCGGCGGCTACACCTTC.